Listed below are T cell receptor beta chains from one sample, sequenced in a study of T cell repertoires in cytomegalovirus infection. TCRdb passed the reads through MiXCR, listing each CDR3 protein once. This sample has 450,000 to 600,000 distinct CDR3 sequences, with around 11% found just once. Sequencing was carried out using PBMCs. The origin of the receptors is a human donor in good health (CMV status not recorded). Some clones in this sample may be carry-over from other donors' samples. CDR3s include the opening cysteine and the closing phenylalanine or tryptophan. D genes are given only for firm matches. Size is stated for part of the rows, as once, few or many counts, or as a class when the clone is expanded.

>few|-|TRBV20-1|TRBJ1-5
CSARDPGGGQPQHF
TGCAGTGCTAGAGATCCGGGGGGAGGACAGCCCCAGCATTTT
>-|TRBD2|TRBV20-1|TRBJ2-1
CSAGMVAGDYNEQFF
TGCAGTGCTGGGATGGTAGCGGGAGATTACAATGAGCAGTTCTTC
>many|TRBD1|TRBV28|TRBJ1-1
CASTLGQVNTEAFF
TGTGCCAGCACCTTGGGACAGGTGAACACTGAAGCTTTCTTT
>-|TRBD1|TRBV20-1|TRBJ1-2
CSARVAQGAGNGYTF
TGCAGTGCTAGAGTGGCACAGGGGGCAGGGAATGGCTACACCTTC
>-|-|TRBV7-3|TRBJ2-7
CASSLSRSSPMYF
TGTGCCAGCAGCTTAAGCCGGTCGTCCCCGATGTACTTC
>-|TRBD1|TRBV20-1|TRBJ2-7
CSARAGGRTYEQYF
TGCAGTGCTAGAGCAGGGGGCAGAACCTACGAGCAGTACTTC
>-|TRBD1|TRBV4-1|TRBJ1-1
CASSRTGQAVTEAFF
TGCGCCAGCAGCCGAACGGGACAGGCTGTCACTGAAGCTTTCTTT
>many|-|TRBV4-1|TRBJ1-2
CASSQNYALGGGYTF
TGCGCCAGCAGCCAGAACTACGCCTTGGGAGGCGGCTACACCTTC
>many|TRBD1|TRBV6-4|TRBJ2-3
CASFPGQGAAWTDTQYF
TGTGCCAGCTTCCCAGGACAGGGAGCTGCATGGACAGATACGCAGTATTTT
>-|-|TRBV5-1|TRBJ1-1
CARSPTVGTEAFF
TGCGCCAGAAGCCCGACCGTGGGCACTGAAGCTTTCTTT
>few|TRBD1|TRBV27|TRBJ1-2
CASSWNRGRSYGYTF
TGTGCCAGCAGTTGGAACAGGGGGCGAAGCTATGGCTACACCTTC